These 26 T cell receptor gamma chains came from one sample sequenced in a study of Vδ1+ human thymocytes. Study-wide results and limits: Thymic TRG and TRD repertoires appeared highly polyclonal, with Gaussian CDR3 length distributions.

Extracted RNA was reverse transcribed into cDNA. Pooled V-gene forward primers with one constant-region reverse primer generated the CDR3 amplicons by multiplex PCR. TCRdb re-processed the multiplex PCR reads via CATT. This table holds approximately 20,000 gamma-chain clones, approximately 14% found once. Their target antigens are unknown. Sequencing input: Vdelta1+ gamma-delta thymocytes from the thymus. This sample's subset: FACS-sorted CD3+ TCRalphabeta- TCRVdelta1+ TCRVdelta2- thymocytes. All receptors derive from a child less than two years old who had congenital heart surgery.

This clone appeared a few times. A clone one base away is much larger, so this may be a read error. The chain uses TRGV8 and TRGJ1 or TRGJ2. The CDR3 loop spans 12 amino acids. Trimming took 3 bases from V and 8 from J; bases not matched to a gene: 7. CDR1 VENAVY and CDR2 YDSYNSRV come from the germline V gene. The CDR3 coding sequence is TGTGCCACCTGGGATGGGCATCATAAGAAACTCTTT. This translates into CATWDGHHKKLF.

Worth noting for this clone: Its ends do not fully match the called genes, so a read error is possible. The chain has TRGV9 and TRGJ1 or TRGJ2. CDR1 is GITISATS, CDR2 ISYDGTV, per germline (reference sequence). This CDR3 region has 14 residues. For the CDR3, the DNA is TGTGCCTTGTGGGAGGCTCATTCCGAATATAAGATACTCTTT. As protein: CALWEAHSEYKILF.

As concerns this clone: At one boundary the junction diverges from the germline segment, which might be a read error. The chain uses TRGV3 and TRGJ1 or TRGJ2. The germline CDR1 and CDR2 sequences are VTNTFY and YDVSTARD (reference sequence). The CDR3 sequence is 12 residues long. The CDR3 reads CATWDRRGAAFF. Here the CDR3 DNA reads TGTGCCACCTGGGACAGGCGCGGGGCGGCTTTCTTT.

For this clone: One end of the junction varies from germline; a read error may be responsible. The sample contains more than one DNA sequence encoding this CDR3. The V gene is TRGV4, the J gene TRGJ1 or TRGJ2. Germline V gives CDR1 EGSTGY, CDR2 YDSYTSSV. This CDR3 has 12 residues. CDR3 sequence: CATWNGSYKKLF. In DNA, the CDR3 is TGTGCCACCTGGAATGGGTCTTATAAGAAACTCTTT.

This clone was observed a few times. This chain uses TRGV5 with TRGJ1 or TRGJ2. This CDR3 spans 11 amino acids. The ends lost 2 bases at V and 10 bases at J; junction bases unmatched: 5. The germline gives CDR1 VINAFY, CDR2 YDVSNSKD. The CDR3 protein is CATWDTRKKLF. The CDR3 nucleotides read TGTGCCACCTGGGACACCCGCAAGAAACTCTTT.

The chain is built from TRGV3 and TRGJ1 or TRGJ2. V shed 0 bases, J shed 11 bases, and the junction held 7 bases outside the gene matches. The CDR3 extends over 12 amino acids. Looked up from germline, CDR1 is VTNTFY and CDR2 is YDVSTARD (reference sequence). The CDR3 here is CATWDRQSEKLF. CDR3 bases: TGTGCCACCTGGGACAGGCAATCAGAGAAACTCTTT.

This clone is labeled medium-sized (0.01 to 0.1%). The same CDR3 arises from other DNA sequences in this sample as well. The rearrangement uses TRGV8 and TRGJ1 or TRGJ2. CDR1 is VENAVY, CDR2 YDSYNSRV, per germline. The V and J ends lost 3 bases and 0 bases, in that order; junction bases with no gene match: 2. CDR3 length equals 13 residues. The CDR3 reads CATWDSNYYKKLF. CDR3 DNA sequence: TGTGCCACCTGGGATTCGAATTATTATAAGAAACTCTTT.

In this sample, this clone is medium-sized. This chain joins TRGV4 and TRGJ1 or TRGJ2. The germline V gene has CDR1 EGSTGY and CDR2 YDSYTSSV. The CDR3 is made up of 13 amino acids. The V gene end was trimmed by 0 bases and the J gene end by 5 bases; junction bases not matched to a gene: 4. The DNA of the CDR3 is TGTGCCACCTGGGATGGGCCGGATTATAAGAAACTCTTT. Translation gives CATWDGPDYKKLF.

The genes are TRGV9 and TRGJP2. Germline V gene sequence: CDR1 GITISATS, CDR2 ISYDGTV (reference sequence). V was pared by 0 bases and J by 2 bases, with 9 bases of the junction left unmatched. This CDR3 spans 17 amino acids. This CDR3 is CALWEVLLGSSDWIKTF. DNA of the CDR3: TGTGCCTTGTGGGAGGTGCTATTGGGGAGTAGTGATTGGATCAAGACGTTT.

This clone was observed a few times. J is TRGJ1 or TRGJ2 and V is TRGV4. V was clipped by 1 base and J by 10 bases; unmatched bases: 10. The CDR3 extends over 13 amino acids. CDR1 and CDR2 from the germline V gene are EGSTGY and YDSYTSSV. This chain's CDR3 is CATWDGLERKKLF. DNA for the CDR3: TGTGCCACCTGGGATGGTTTGGAGAGGAAGAAACTCTTT.

The chain links TRGV4 to TRGJ1 or TRGJ2. The CDR3 totals 15 residues. Unmatched junction bases numbered 10, after V lost 1 base and J lost 4 bases. CDR1 EGSTGY and CDR2 YDSYTSSV come from the germline V gene. The CDR3 sequence is CATWDGRTKYYKKLF. The CDR3 nucleotides read TGTGCCACCTGGGATGGAAGAACTAAATATTATAAGAAACTCTTT.

This clone was recorded a few times. The rearrangement links TRGV4 to TRGJP2. This CDR3 has 16 residues. Germline assignment: CDR1 EGSTGY and CDR2 YDSYTSSV. V lost 1 base to trimming and J lost 1 base; unmatched junction nucleotides: 6. CDR3 DNA sequence: TGTGCCACCTGGGATGGAGGATGTAGTAGTGATTGGATCAAGACGTTT. Translating it yields CATWDGGCSSDWIKTF.

This sequence joins TRGV4 and TRGJ1 or TRGJ2. CDR1 and CDR2 from the germline V gene are EGSTGY and YDSYTSSV. J was trimmed by 7 bases and V by 5 bases; bases with no gene match: 5. The length of the CDR3 is 11 residues. The CDR3 is CATWARYKKLF. The CDR3 DNA follows: TGTGCCACCTGGGCGAGGTATAAGAAACTCTTT.

This clone showed up just a few times. The rearrangement joins TRGV9 to TRGJP1. This CDR3 has 13 amino acids. V lost 4 bases to trimming and J lost 4 bases; unmatched junction nucleotides: 3. Germline V gene data show CDR1 as GITISATS and CDR2 as ISYDGTV (reference sequence). The CDR3: CALWECTGWFKIF. The CDR3, as DNA: TGTGCCTTGTGGGAATGCACTGGTTGGTTCAAGATATTT.

Of note for this clone: This sample includes further DNA sequences coding for the same CDR3. The genes are TRGV9 and TRGJ1 or TRGJ2. V was clipped by 0 bases and J by 3 bases; unmatched bases: 5. CDR1 is GITISATS, CDR2 ISYDGTV, per germline (reference sequence). This CDR3 is 14 amino acids long. As DNA, the CDR3 is TGTGCCTTGTGGGAGGTGCCGGGTTATTATAAGAAACTCTTT. Translated, it gives CALWEVPGYYKKLF.

The chain carries TRGV4 and TRGJ1 or TRGJ2. The CDR3 spans 12 residues. V trimming: 6 bases; J trimming: 5 bases; junction bases outside the gene matches: 7. CDR1 and CDR2 (germline): EGSTGY, YDSYTSSV. CDR3 nucleotide sequence: TGTGCCACCTGGAATCCACATTATAAGAAACTCTTT. This gives the protein CATWNPHYKKLF.

This chain links TRGV4 with TRGJP2. The CDR3 is made up of 16 amino acids. V was clipped by 2 bases and J by 6 bases; unmatched bases: 12. Germline CDR1 EGSTGY, CDR2 YDSYTSSV. Written as DNA, the CDR3 is TGTGCCACCTGGGATGTTCGGGTATGGGGTGATTGGATCAAGACGTTT. It codes for CATWDVRVWGDWIKTF.

Of note for this clone: One end of the junction fails to match germline, which may point to a read error. The gene calls are TRGV9 and TRGJP2. Germline CDR1 is GITISATS and CDR2 is ISYDGTV (reference sequence). The CDR3 is 16 amino acids. The chain's CDR3 is CALREPCRYGDWIKTF. The CDR3, as DNA: TGTGCCTTGCGGGAGCCCTGCCGATATGGTGATTGGATCAAGACGTTT.

Worth noting for this clone: A single base separates this from a much larger clone, so it may be a read error. V gene TRGV5 combines with J gene TRGJ1 or TRGJ2. This CDR3 has 12 amino acids. Germline V gene lookup returns CDR1 VINAFY and CDR2 YDVSNSKD. The V segment lost 3 bases and the J segment 4 bases; nucleotides outside the gene matches: 3. CDR3 in DNA: TGTGCCACCTGGGACGTGTATTATAAGAAACTCTTT. It specifies CATWDVYYKKLF.

This clone turned up a few times. V and J are TRGV3 and TRGJ1 or TRGJ2. The germline CDR1 and CDR2 sequences are VTNTFY and YDVSTARD (reference sequence). The CDR3 covers 11 residues. V lost 9 bases and J lost 5; bases outside the gene matches: 7. The CDR3 nucleotides are TGTGCCACCCTTAAGGATTATAAGAAACTCTTT. It translates to CATLKDYKKLF.

The rearrangement links TRGV8 to TRGJP2. V was clipped by 0 bases and J by 10 bases; unmatched bases: 2. The germline V gene has CDR1 VENAVY and CDR2 YDSYNSRV. There are 12 residues in the CDR3. The CDR3 region is CATWDRLWIKTF. CDR3 DNA sequence: TGTGCCACCTGGGATAGGCTTTGGATCAAGACGTTT.

Note on this clone: With a much larger clone just one base away, this may be a read error. This chain joins TRGV3 and TRGJ1 or TRGJ2. The J segment lost 1 base and the V segment lost 1 base, leaving 4 bases of the junction unmatched. This CDR3 has 14 residues. CDR1 VTNTFY and CDR2 YDVSTARD come from the germline V gene (reference sequence). The CDR3 reads CATWDRPNYYKKLF. Here the CDR3 DNA reads TGTGCCACCTGGGACAGACCAAATTATTATAAGAAACTCTTT.

Worth noting for this clone: This specimen includes other DNA sequences encoding the same CDR3. The chain couples TRGV4 to TRGJP1. This CDR3 is 13 amino acids long. V lost 2 bases and J lost 5; bases outside the gene matches: 2. CDR1 and CDR2 (germline): EGSTGY, YDSYTSSV. DNA for the CDR3: TGTGCCACCTGGGATGTGACTGGTTGGTTCAAGATATTT. Translating it yields CATWDVTGWFKIF.

The chain is built from TRGV3 and TRGJ1 or TRGJ2. In germline, CDR1 is VTNTFY, CDR2 YDVSTARD (reference sequence). The CDR3 extends over 13 amino acids. Losses at the gene ends were 6 bases for V and 0 bases for J; bases not matched to a gene: 5. CDR3 in DNA: TGTGCCACCTGGATAACGAATTATTATAAGAAACTCTTT. Translation gives CATWITNYYKKLF.

This rearrangement joins TRGV8 to TRGJ1 or TRGJ2. Trimming at V came to 6 bases and at J to 6 bases, leaving 5 bases not matched to a gene. The germline CDR1 and CDR2 sequences are VENAVY and YDSYNSRV. This CDR3 has 11 residues. The CDR3 bases are TGTGCCACCTGGTGCCCTTATAAGAAACTCTTT. Translating it yields CATWCPYKKLF.

This clone was counted a few times. Given a much more abundant clone one base away, this may be a read error. The chain uses TRGV2 and TRGJ1 or TRGJ2. This CDR3 is 13 amino acids long. The V gene's germline CDR1 is EGSNGY and CDR2 YDSYNSKV. The J segment lost 5 bases and the V segment lost 3 bases, leaving 7 bases of the junction unmatched. CDR3 nucleotide sequence: TGTGCCACCTGGGACAGGCATGATTATAAGAAACTCTTT. Its protein is CATWDRHDYKKLF.